This T cell receptor beta chain was retrieved from a study of cytomegalovirus exposure and HLA in healthy donors. Study information: From 150 million to 200 million T cells, an earlier analysis saw around 120 million unique TCR beta sequences. Ancestry clustering placed about four fifths of approximately 370 genotyped donors in the Caucasian-associated cluster.

Amplification used 60 Vbeta primers and 13 Jbeta primers. Assay: immunoSEQ multiplex PCR; the TCRdb copy retains only in-frame clones and omits some. The sample carries under 200,000 clones, around 78% recorded once. This clone has a handful of counts. The antigen is undetermined. This CDR3 is 16 amino acids long. From germline, CDR1 is LNHNV and CDR2 YYDKDF (reference sequence). Trimming cost V 1 base and J 5 bases, with 14 bases left between them. General observations from the study: Rare sequences made up most TCRs, while some public TCRs were found in many donors. For most subjects, TCR beta sequences were reported to predict HLA-A and HLA-B alleles with accuracy.

The rearrangement uses TRBV15 and TRBJ1-4, with no clear D. The material sequenced was PBMCs. This receptor was taken from a woman aged 25 to 45 in good health and CMV-seropositive. The CDR3 coding sequence is TGTGCCACCAGCAGAGGACACTCTACACTCAATGAAAAACTGTTTTTT. It translates to CATSRGHSTLNEKLFF.